The 23 T cell receptor beta chains below all came from one sample that was sequenced in a study of shared clonotypes between healthy human individuals. Clones were read by immunoSEQ multiplex PCR, and TCRdb kept only the in-frame ones, dropping some. The sample lists some 2.3 million clones, roughly 93% occurring once. Sequenced: naive CD4+ T cells from PBMCs. As for subset: CD45RA+ positively selected. The source of these receptors is a man in his late teens or twenties in good health. Some clones in this sample may be carry-over from other donors' samples.

In this sample, this clone turned up once. The rearrangement joins TRBV10-3 to TRBJ2-7; maybe TRBD2 (5 bases). This CDR3 is 11 amino acids long. The V end lost 6 bases, the J end lost 4 bases, and 7 bases lay between the germline ends. Germline-derived CDR1 and CDR2 are ENHRY and SYGVKD. For the CDR3, the DNA is TGTGCCATCAGGGAGGCGTACGAGCAGTACTTC. It specifies CAIREAYEQYF.

The chain carries TRBV28 and TRBJ2-5; D unclear. The CDR3 totals 15 residues. Germline-derived CDR1 and CDR2 are MDHEN and SYDVKM. V lost 5 bases to trimming and J lost 0 bases, with 13 bases between them. The CDR3 reads CASSPQAWYQETQYF. Here the CDR3 DNA reads TGTGCCAGCAGTCCTCAGGCTTGGTACCAAGAGACCCAGTACTTC.

The V gene is TRBV28, the J gene TRBJ1-5; TRBD1 might be the D (6 bases). Trimming left V 5 bases short and J 4 bases short, with 21 bases between. This CDR3 has 17 residues. Germline CDR1 is MDHEN and CDR2 is SYDVKM. CDR3 nucleotide sequence: TGTGCCAGCAGTACCCCCATTATGACAGGAAGGAATCAGCCCCAGCATTTT. Amino acid sequence: CASSTPIMTGRNQPQHF.

CDR3: CASRRQGALRETQYF. In DNA, the CDR3 is TGTGCCAGCAGAAGACAGGGGGCGCTTCGAGAGACCCAGTACTTC. The gene calls are TRBV2 and TRBJ2-5, with 10 bases fitting TRBD1. Germline CDR1 and CDR2: SNHLY and FYNNEI. Trimming at V came to 6 bases and at J to 4 bases, leaving 8 bases not matched to a gene. The CDR3 is 15 amino acids.

The rearrangement joins TRBV30 to TRBJ2-7; 9 bases map to TRBD1. The CDR3 runs to 15 residues. The V gene's germline CDR1 is GTSNPN and CDR2 SVGIG (reference sequence). V shed 7 bases, J shed 2 bases, and the junction held 12 bases outside the gene matches. The CDR3 region has the DNA TGTGCCTTCACCCGGCGCGGGACAGGGACCTACGAGCAGTACTTC. Translating gives CAFTRRGTGTYEQYF.

The V gene is TRBV25-1, the J gene TRBJ2-2, with D possibly being TRBD1 (6 bases). The ends were cut back, 5 bases at V and 0 bases at J, with 13 bases in the middle. Per the germline V gene, CDR1 is MGHDK and CDR2 is SYGVNS. CDR3 length: 16 residues. The CDR3 region has the DNA TGTGCCAGCAGTCGTCTCGCAGGGGCGAACACCGGGGAGCTGTTTTTT. Translation: CASSRLAGANTGELFF.

As regards this clone: The sample holds other DNA sequences that translate to the same CDR3. The chain is built from TRBV28 and TRBJ1-2, with 7 bases matching TRBD1. Germline V lookup: CDR1 MDHEN, CDR2 SYDVKM. CDR3 length equals 12 residues. The ends lost 6 bases at V and 4 bases at J; junction bases unmatched: 2. Written as DNA, the CDR3 is TGTGCCAGCAGCAGGGGGGCCTATGGCTACACCTTC. Protein product: CASSRGAYGYTF.

This clone was seen once. The J gene is TRBJ2-5, the V gene TRBV5-4, with TRBD1 matching over 7 bases. The CDR3 is made up of 14 amino acids. With 5 bases clipped from V and 0 bases from J, the junction kept 4 bases outside the gene matches. The germline gives CDR1 SGHNT, CDR2 YYREEE (reference sequence). CDR3 sequence (DNA): TGTGCCAGCAGACAGGGGACGGACCAAGAGACCCAGTACTTC. As protein: CASRQGTDQETQYF.

The V call is TRBV20-1, the J call TRBJ2-7; D is unresolved. The CDR3 covers 11 residues. Germline V gene sequence: CDR1 DFQATT, CDR2 SNEGSKA (reference sequence). V was clipped by 6 bases and J by 4 bases, with 10 bases between them. In nucleotides, the CDR3 is TGCAGTGCGGAACGAAATTACGAGCAGTACTTC. Translating it yields CSAERNYEQYF.

This chain uses TRBV2 with TRBJ2-3; TRBD2 aligns across 7 bases. This CDR3 spans 15 amino acids. Unmatched junction bases numbered 7, after V lost 1 base and J lost 6 bases. Germline lookup yields CDR1 SNHLY and CDR2 FYNNEI. The CDR3 DNA follows: TGTGCCAGCAGTGAAGGTCGGGGCGGGAGCGATACGCAGTATTTT. Translation gives CASSEGRGGSDTQYF.

V and J are TRBV30 and TRBJ1-4, with 9 nucleotides matching TRBD1. Germline V gene sequence: CDR1 GTSNPN, CDR2 SVGIG (reference sequence). The CDR3 consists of 14 residues. The J segment lost 7 bases and the V segment lost 5 bases, leaving 8 bases of the junction unmatched. The CDR3 DNA reads TGTGCCTGGGGACAGGGGATGGGCGGTGAAAAACTGTTTTTT. This codes for CAWGQGMGGEKLFF.

This clone came up once. The gene calls are TRBV7-2 and TRBJ2-5; D gene uncertain. The CDR3 extends over 14 amino acids. V lost 0 bases to trimming and J lost 5 bases, with 10 bases between them. Germline assignment: CDR1 SGHTA and CDR2 FQGNSA. CDR3 nucleotide sequence: TGTGCCAGCAGCTTAGCTGGGCCCGTGGAGACCCAGTACTTC. Protein sequence: CASSLAGPVETQYF.

V usage is TRBV5-1 and J usage is TRBJ2-7, with TRBD1 identical over 7 bases. V was pared by 3 bases and J by 11 bases, with 14 bases of the junction left unmatched. Per germline, CDR1 SGHRS and CDR2 YFSETQ. The CDR3 contains 14 residues. The CDR3 loop reads CASSWGQTLSLEYF. The CDR3 region has the DNA TGCGCCAGCAGCTGGGGACAGACCCTATCTTTGGAGTACTTC. Full variable domain (outside the CDR3, taken from reference TRBV5-1 and TRBJ2-7): KAGVTQTPRYLIKTRGQQVTLSCSPISGHRSVSWYQQTPGQGLQFLFEYFSETQRNKGNFPGRFSGRQFSNSRSEMNVSTLELGDSALYLCASSWGQTLSLEYFGPGTRLTVT.

As regards this clone: Additional DNA sequences in this sample encode the identical CDR3. The DNA for the CDR3 is TGCGCCAGCAGCTTGGGGGCGGGGGCCTCCTACGAGCAGTACTTC. Its translation: CASSLGAGASYEQYF. This chain joins TRBV5-1 and TRBJ2-7; D perhaps matches TRBD2 (7 bases). Deletions cut 0 bases from V and 0 bases from J, with 10 bases between. The CDR3 extends over 15 amino acids. Germline V lookup: CDR1 SGHRS, CDR2 YFSETQ.

This CDR3 is CASSGGWGTDTQYF. CDR3 coding DNA: TGTGCCAGCAGTGGAGGGTGGGGCACAGATACGCAGTATTTT. The chain combines TRBV2 with TRBJ2-3, with a tentative D call TRBD2 (5 bases). The length of the CDR3 is 14 residues. V was trimmed by 4 bases and J by 1 base, leaving 9 bases between them. Germline CDR1 reads SNHLY; CDR2 reads FYNNEI. Filled out from reference TRBV2 and TRBJ2-3, the complete variable domain reads EPEVTQTPSHQVTQMGQEVILRCVPISNHLYFYWYRQILGQKVEFLVSFYNNEISEKSEIFDDQFSVERPDGSNFTLKIRSTKLEDSAMYFCASSGGWGTDTQYFGPGTRLTVL.

The chain uses TRBV7-9 and TRBJ1-2; D is ambiguous. V was clipped by 1 base and J by 8 bases, with 5 bases between them. This CDR3 contains 11 residues. CDR1 and CDR2 (germline): SEHNR, FQNEAQ (reference sequence). Written as DNA, the CDR3 is TGTGCCAGCAGCTTAGTAGGCGGCTACACCTTC. Its protein is CASSLVGGYTF. The variable domain in full, completed from reference TRBV7-9 and TRBJ1-2, reads DTGVSQNPRHKITKRGQNVTFRCDPISEHNRLYWYRQTLGQGPEFLTYFQNEAQLEKSRLLSDRFSAERPKGSFSTLEIQRTEQGDSAMYLCASSLVGGYTFGSGTRLTVV.

The gene calls are TRBV5-1 and TRBJ1-1, with no clear D. The V end was cut by 0 bases, the J end by 4 bases, with 10 bases between. The CDR3 sequence is 14 residues long. Germline values: CDR1 SGHRS, CDR2 YFSETQ. The CDR3 DNA reads as TGCGCCAGCAGCTTGGAGGATCTTAGCACTGAAGCTTTCTTT. It is translated as CASSLEDLSTEAFF.

This chain joins TRBV27 and TRBJ1-5; 10 bases match TRBD1. This CDR3 contains 15 residues. The V gene end was trimmed by 6 bases and the J gene end by 6 bases; junction bases not matched to a gene: 8. Germline values: CDR1 MNHEY, CDR2 SMNVEV (reference sequence). CDR3 in amino acids: CASSRTGGGSQPQHF. CDR3 DNA sequence: TGTGCCAGCAGCCGGACAGGGGGTGGGAGTCAGCCCCAGCATTTT.

The rearrangement links TRBV7-9 to TRBJ2-5; tentatively, D is TRBD1 or TRBD2 (5 bases each). CDR1 is SEHNR and CDR2 is FQNEAQ in the germline V gene (reference sequence). The V and J ends lost 8 bases and 9 bases respectively, with 25 bases between them. The CDR3 extends over 15 amino acids. CDR3: CASSPFGAGTRAQYF. The CDR3 nucleotides read TGTGCCAGCTCGCCGTTCGGGGCAGGAACCAGGGCCCAGTACTTC.

J is TRBJ2-3 and V is TRBV5-1; 7 bases line up with TRBD1. Germline V gene lookup returns CDR1 SGHRS and CDR2 YFSETQ. This CDR3 has 16 residues. V was clipped by 5 bases and J by 0 bases; unmatched bases: 9. The CDR3 DNA is TGCGCCAGCAGAAACGCCGGGACAGCTAGCACAGATACGCAGTATTTT. Its translation is CASRNAGTASTDTQYF.

The V and J genes are TRBV7-8 and TRBJ2-7; possibly TRBD1 for D (6 bases). Per germline, CDR1 SGHVS and CDR2 FQNEAQ. V was clipped by 4 bases and J by 7 bases, with 17 bases between them. The CDR3 is 14 amino acids. Here the CDR3 reads CASSSLVLGGEQYF. CDR3 sequence (DNA): TGTGCCAGCAGCTCCCTTGTGTTAGGGGGAGAGCAGTACTTC. Using reference TRBV7-8 and TRBJ2-7 for the parts outside the CDR3, the full variable domain is GAGVSQSPRYKVAKRGQDVALRCDPISGHVSLFWYQQALGQGPEFLTYFQNEAQLDKSGLPSDRFFAERPEGSVSTLKIQRTQQEDSAVYLCASSSLVLGGEQYFGPGTRLTVT.

This chain uses TRBV27 with TRBJ1-4; the match to TRBD1 covers 7 bases. This CDR3 contains 15 residues. Germline CDR1 reads MNHEY; CDR2 reads SMNVEV (reference sequence). Trimming removed 6 bases from V and 5 bases from J; junction bases left unmatched: 9. CDR3 loop: CASRRQGVLNEKLFF. CDR3 in DNA: TGTGCCAGCAGGCGGCAGGGGGTACTAAATGAAAAACTGTTTTTT. The whole variable domain, remainder taken from reference TRBV27 and TRBJ1-4, is EAQVTQNPRYLITVTGKKLTVTCSQNMNHEYMSWYRQDPGLGLRQIYYSMNVEVTDKGDVPEGYKVSRKEKRNFPLILESPSPNQTSLYFCASRRQGVLNEKLFFGSGTQLSVL.

The chain carries TRBV19 and TRBJ2-2; 9 bases agree with TRBD2. The germline V gene encodes CDR1 LNHDA and CDR2 SQIVND (reference sequence). Germline trimming cut 7 bases from V and 7 bases from J; bases unmatched to any gene: 19. CDR3 length equals 18 residues. The CDR3 DNA reads TGTGCCAGTAAGGGGTTTGGGCCGGGACTAGCTAGTGTCGGGGAGCTGTTTTTT. It is translated as CASKGFGPGLASVGELFF.